These T cell receptor beta chains were read from a single sample in a study of T cells in Graves' hyperthyroidism and ophthalmopathy. TCRdb fed the multiplex PCR reads into MiXCR, producing one record per CDR3 protein. This table holds fewer than 650,000 distinct CDR3 sequences, about 14% found once. Sequenced material: blood. Receptors originate from a woman younger than 45 with Graves' hyperthyroidism that later progressed to Graves' ophthalmopathy. Both conserved end residues are trimmed from each CDR3. The order of the fields is CDR3 protein, V gene, J gene.

CDR3: ASSLDSSGIYEQY
V: TRBV5-4
J: TRBJ2-7

CDR3: ATSAQGEKLF
V: TRBV24-1
J: TRBJ1-4

CDR3: ASSIQGITTGANVLT
V: TRBV19
J: TRBJ2-6

CDR3: SARAGALNQPQH
V: TRBV20-1
J: TRBJ1-5

CDR3: ASSPGLAGASEQF
V: TRBV28
J: TRBJ2-1

CDR3: ASSPDWGRYNEKLF
V: TRBV6-1
J: TRBJ1-4

CDR3: ASFLGGGEQF
V: TRBV2
J: TRBJ2-1

CDR3: ASSLIGQAGGYT
V: TRBV27
J: TRBJ1-2

CDR3: ATLSSGASYEQY
V: TRBV11-2
J: TRBJ2-7

CDR3: ASSVGQGANYEQY
V: TRBV9
J: TRBJ2-7

CDR3: ASSQGAGNTLY
V: TRBV3-1
J: TRBJ1-3

CDR3: ASRTQHGYNEQF
V: TRBV27
J: TRBJ2-1

CDR3: ASTASYNEQF
V: TRBV11-2
J: TRBJ2-1

CDR3: ASSLEVVGDYEQY
V: TRBV5-4
J: TRBJ2-7

CDR3: AWSAGSLSTEAF
V: TRBV30
J: TRBJ1-1

CDR3: ASGGVGPQH
V: TRBV28
J: TRBJ1-5

CDR3: SARDIKVAEKLF
V: TRBV20-1
J: TRBJ1-4

CDR3: ASRGEGTLRDTQY
V: TRBV11-2
J: TRBJ2-3

CDR3: ASSSRGGQPQH
V: TRBV6-1
J: TRBJ1-5

CDR3: ASSQGSSGLGVEQF
V: TRBV3-1
J: TRBJ2-1